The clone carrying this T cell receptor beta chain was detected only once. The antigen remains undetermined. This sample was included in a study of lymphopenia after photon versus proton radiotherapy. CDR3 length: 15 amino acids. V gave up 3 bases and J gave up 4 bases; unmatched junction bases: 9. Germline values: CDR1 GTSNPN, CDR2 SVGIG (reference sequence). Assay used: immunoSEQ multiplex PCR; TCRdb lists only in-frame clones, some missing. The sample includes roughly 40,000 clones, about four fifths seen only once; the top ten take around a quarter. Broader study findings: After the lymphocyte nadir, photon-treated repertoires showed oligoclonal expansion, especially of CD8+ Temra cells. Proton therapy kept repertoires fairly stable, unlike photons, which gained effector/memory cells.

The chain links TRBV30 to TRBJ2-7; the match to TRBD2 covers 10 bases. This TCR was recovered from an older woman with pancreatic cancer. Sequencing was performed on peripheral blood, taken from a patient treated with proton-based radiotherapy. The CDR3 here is CAWSGLAGVGYEQYF. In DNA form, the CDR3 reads TGTGCCTGGAGCGGGCTAGCGGGAGTTGGGTACGAGCAGTACTTC.